This T cell receptor beta chain was identified during a study of T cell responses to AZD1222 COVID-19 vaccine. Study-wide context: Second doses that came at about 4 or about 12 weeks were put together.

The table came from immunoSEQ multiplex PCR; TCRdb's copy has only in-frame clones and leaves some out. Among about 120,000 clones listed, about 90% were seen once. As for this clone: What it recognizes is unknown.

The CDR3 consists of 13 residues. V dropped 2 bases and J dropped 3 bases, with 7 bases sitting between them. Broader study findings: Baseline testing showed seropositivity in only a handful of AZD1222 recipients. The peak T cell response came first, and repertoires were sampled only after it.

The genes are TRBV12-3 or TRBV12-4 and TRBJ2-5; TRBD1 is a possible D gene (5 bases). The sequenced sample was peripheral blood, obtained on day 0 of AZD1222 vaccination. This receptor was obtained from an adult in good health. The CDR3 nucleotides are TGTGCCAGCAGTTTAAGGGGCAAAGAGACCCAGTACTTC. Translation gives CASSLRGKETQYF.